The clone carrying this T cell receptor (beta chain) was detected ten times or more. Antigen: not known. These data are taken from a study of T cells in Graves' hyperthyroidism and ophthalmopathy. Study details: Peripheral blood was acquired at first diagnosis, ahead of any therapy whatsoever.

Findings and caveats of the study: By a 13 V-J model, ophthalmopathy was set apart from stable hyperthyroidism.

A lack of ophthalmopathy progression within 18 months defined stable Graves' hyperthyroidism. A roughly 10 ml volume of fresh peripheral blood provided the PBMCs. Deletions cut 6 bases from V and 5 bases from J, with 11 bases between. In germline, CDR1 is MNHNS, CDR2 SASEGT. The CDR3 runs 13 residues. TCR beta CDR3 region amplification was performed from RNA transcripts. The primer set for the first-round RT-PCR of the TCR CDR3 was HTBI. TCRdb independently ran MiXCR on the multiplex PCR reads; one entry per CDR3 protein. The data hold around 280,000 distinct CDR3 sequences, with about an eighth observed a single time.

The clonotype comes from a woman aged 40 to 50 with Graves' hyperthyroidism. The chain links TRBV6-1 to TRBJ1-5, with D perhaps TRBD1 (6 bases). Specimen: blood. The CDR3 bases are TGTGCCAGCAGAGGGAGACAGGATCAGCCCCAGCATTTT. This encodes CASRGRQDQPQHF.